Shown below are 3 T cell receptor beta chains from a single sample sequenced in a study of Graves' ophthalmopathy and Graves' hyperthyroidism (dated by TCRdb to 2016 to 2019). TCRdb lists the instrument as Illumina HiSeq 2000. For repertoire sequencing, the TCR beta CDR3 regions were amplified from RNA transcripts. HTBI primers and the Qiagen OneStep RT-PCR kit were used in a first-round RT-PCR, which was followed by a second-round multiplex PCR, size selection and purification. TCRdb ran its own pipeline on the public reads, namely fastp trimming at Q25 and MiXCR clone calling, and kept in-frame beta chains. Merged by CDR3 protein, the rows form single entries marked with the most common genes and DNA. Within this sample are around 1.1 million distinct CDR3 sequences, with roughly 35% of them counted one time only. The ten largest account for approximately 12% of the sample. Sequenced sample: peripheral blood or thyroid tissue (not recorded which). Every receptor here comes from an adult man with Graves' hyperthyroidism.

This clonotype came up a few times. The chain carries TRBV7-9 and TRBJ1-6, with D uncertain. CDR1 and CDR2 (germline): SEHNR, FQNEAQ (reference sequence). Trimming took off 5 bases at V and 7 bases at J, with 15 bases between the two ends. The CDR3 covers 15 residues. Written as DNA, the CDR3 is TGTGCCAGCAGCCCCAGACCAGTCCGAAATTCACCCCTCCACTTT. As protein: CASSPRPVRNSPLHF.

This clonotype was counted between two and nine times. The rearrangement links TRBV29-1 to TRBJ2-7, with 8 bases lining up with TRBD1. CDR3 length equals 13 residues. V was clipped by 6 bases and J by 2 bases; unmatched bases: 6. The V gene's germline CDR1 is SQVTM and CDR2 ANQGSEA. For the CDR3, the DNA is TGCAGCGTCGGACGGACAGGGCCCTACGAGCAGTACTTC. This translates into CSVGRTGPYEQYF.

This clonotype was seen many times. The rearrangement uses TRBV24-1 and TRBJ1-5; D remains ambiguous. The V gene lost 4 bases and the J gene lost 7 bases, with 16 bases spanning the gap. This CDR3 is 15 amino acids long. Germline CDR1 is KGHDR and CDR2 is SFDVKD. The chain's CDR3 is CATSDSTLDHQPQHF. CDR3 nucleotides: TGTGCCACCAGTGACTCCACACTGGACCACCAGCCCCAGCATTTT.